In this sample, the clone carrying this T cell receptor beta chain turned up a few times. Amplified regions were TCR beta CDR3 sequences from RNA transcripts. HTBI primers were the set used in a first-round RT-PCR of the TCR CDR3. Via MiXCR, TCRdb re-called the multiplex PCR reads, giving one row per CDR3 protein. The sample records about 480,000 distinct CDR3 sequences, around a quarter being singletons. Germline V gives CDR1 SGHRS, CDR2 YFSETQ. The V end was cut by 4 bases, the J end by 3 bases, with 14 bases between. The CDR3 has 14 amino acids. The source of the sample is a study of T cells in Graves' hyperthyroidism and ophthalmopathy.

This clonotype was sampled from a woman younger than 45 with Graves' ophthalmopathy. Sequenced material: blood. The rearrangement links TRBV5-1 to TRBJ2-7; a possible D gene is TRBD2 (5 bases). The CDR3 nucleotides are TGCGCCAGCAGCCCAGGAGGCTCCCGCTACGAGCAGTACTTC. Amino acid sequence: CASSPGGSRYEQYF.